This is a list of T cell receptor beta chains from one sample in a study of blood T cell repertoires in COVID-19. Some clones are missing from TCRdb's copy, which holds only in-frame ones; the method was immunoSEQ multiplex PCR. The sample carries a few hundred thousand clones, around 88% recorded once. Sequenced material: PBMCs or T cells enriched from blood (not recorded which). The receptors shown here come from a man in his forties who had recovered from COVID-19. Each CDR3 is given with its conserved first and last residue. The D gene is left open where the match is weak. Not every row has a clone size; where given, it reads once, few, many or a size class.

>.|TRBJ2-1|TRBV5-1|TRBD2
TGCGCCAGCAGCTCGGGACTAGCGGGGGATGAGCAGTTCTTC
CASSSGLAGDEQFF
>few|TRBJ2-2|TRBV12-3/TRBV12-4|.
TGTGCCAGCAGTCAGGGTACCGGGGAGCTGTTTTTT
CASSQGTGELFF
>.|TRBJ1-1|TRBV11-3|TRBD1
TGTGCCAGCAGCCCCAGGACAGGGAACACTGAAGCTTTCTTT
CASSPRTGNTEAFF
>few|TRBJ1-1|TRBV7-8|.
TGTGCCAGCAGCTCAGCGGGGGCAGGGGCGAACACTGAAGCTTTCTTT
CASSSAGAGANTEAFF
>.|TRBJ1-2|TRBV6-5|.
TGTGCCAGCAGTTACGCAGCTAACTATGGCTACACCTTC
CASSYAANYGYTF
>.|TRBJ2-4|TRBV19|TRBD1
TGTGCCAGTAGAGGTCGGGACAGGAAAAACATTCAGTACTTC
CASRGRDRKNIQYF
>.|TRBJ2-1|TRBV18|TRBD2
TGTGCCAGCTCACCACAGGGACTAGCGGGATTGAATGAGCAGTTCTTC
CASSPQGLAGLNEQFF
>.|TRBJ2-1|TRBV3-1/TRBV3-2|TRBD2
TGTGCCAGCAGCCAAGAAGGCGCGGGAGACGGTACTGAGCAGTTCTTC
CASSQEGAGDGTEQFF
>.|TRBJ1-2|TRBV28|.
TGTGCCAGCAGCCCAGTTGCTAACTATGGCTACACCTTC
CASSPVANYGYTF
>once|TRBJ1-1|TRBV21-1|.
TGTGCCAGCAGCACCACCCGGGGGACAGGGGAGAACACTGAAGCTTTCTTT
CASSTTRGTGENTEAFF
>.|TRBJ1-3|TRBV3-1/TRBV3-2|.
TGTGCCAGCAGCCAAGTCAACTCTGGAAACACCATATATTTT
CASSQVNSGNTIYF
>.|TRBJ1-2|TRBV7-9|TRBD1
TGTGCCAGCAGCTTAAGCCAGGGGGCGGAGGGCTACACCTTC
CASSLSQGAEGYTF
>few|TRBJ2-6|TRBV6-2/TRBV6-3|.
TGTGCCAGCAGCCTAACAGGGTTGTCTGGGGCCAACGTCCTGACTTTC
CASSLTGLSGANVLTF
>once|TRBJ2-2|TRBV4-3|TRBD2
TGCGCCAGCAGCCAAGTCCCTAGCGGGAGAGGGGAGCTGTTTTTT
CASSQVPSGRGELFF
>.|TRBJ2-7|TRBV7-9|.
TGTGCCAGCAGCTTAGGTAACAGAAAGCAGTACTTC
CASSLGNRKQYF
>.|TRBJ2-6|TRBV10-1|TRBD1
TGCGCCACCGGACAGGGAGTCTCTGGGGCCAACGTCCTGACTTTC
CATGQGVSGANVLTF
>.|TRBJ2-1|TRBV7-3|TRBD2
TGTGCCAGCAGCCTACTCGGGACTAGCGGGAGGAATGAGCAGTTCTTC
CASSLLGTSGRNEQFF
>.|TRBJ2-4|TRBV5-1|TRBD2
TGCGCCAGCAGCCCTACAGCGGGAGTAGCCAAAAACATTCAGTACTTC
CASSPTAGVAKNIQYF
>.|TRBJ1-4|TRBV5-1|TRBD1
TGCGCCAGCAGCCCAGGACAGGGGTATTTCGACGAAAAACTGTTTTTT
CASSPGQGYFDEKLFF
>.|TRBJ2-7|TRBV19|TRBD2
TGTGCCAGTAGGGAAACTAGCGTGAGCTCCTACGAGCAGTACTTC
CASRETSVSSYEQYF
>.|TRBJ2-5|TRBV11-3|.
TGTGCCAGCAGCTCCCCGACCGAGCGAGAGACCCAGTACTTC
CASSSPTERETQYF
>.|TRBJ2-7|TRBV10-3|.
TGTGCCATCAGTTTGGACAGTTACGAGCAGTACTTC
CAISLDSYEQYF
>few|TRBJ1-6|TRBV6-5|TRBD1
TGTGCCAGCAGCCAGGGGGCGAATTCACCCCTCCACTTT
CASSQGANSPLHF
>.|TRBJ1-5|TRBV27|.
TGTGCCAGCAGTTTAAAGGCAGGGGTAAGCAATCAGCCCCAGCATTTT
CASSLKAGVSNQPQHF
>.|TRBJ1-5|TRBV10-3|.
TGTGCCATCAGTGAGGAGGGGGGGATCAATCAGCCCCAGCATTTT
CAISEEGGINQPQHF
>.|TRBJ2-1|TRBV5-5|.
TGTGCCAGCAGCGATGACACCTACAATGAGCAGTTCTTC
CASSDDTYNEQFF
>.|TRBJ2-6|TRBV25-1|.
TGTGCCAGCAGTGGATCAGCGACTGGGGCCAACGTCCTGACTTTC
CASSGSATGANVLTF
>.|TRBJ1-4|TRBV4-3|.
TGCGCCAGCAGCCAAGTCAGGGGAGTGACAACTAATGAAAAACTGTTTTTT
CASSQVRGVTTNEKLFF
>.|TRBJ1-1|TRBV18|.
TGTGCCAGCTCACCCGAACATTTAATGAACACTGAAGCTTTCTTT
CASSPEHLMNTEAFF
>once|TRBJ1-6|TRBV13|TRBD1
TGTGCCAGCAGCTCCCCGGGACAGCTTAATTCACCCCTCCACTTT
CASSSPGQLNSPLHF
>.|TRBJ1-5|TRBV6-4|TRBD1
TGTGCCAGCAGTGGAAGGGGAGGGGACAGGCATCAGCCCCAGCATTTT
CASSGRGGDRHQPQHF
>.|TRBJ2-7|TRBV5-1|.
TGCGCCAGCAGCTTGGCCACAGGGACCTACGAGCAGTACTTC
CASSLATGTYEQYF
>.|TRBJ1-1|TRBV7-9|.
TGTGCCAGCAGCTTAGGTGGGGGGTGGAACACTGAAGCTTTCTTT
CASSLGGGWNTEAFF
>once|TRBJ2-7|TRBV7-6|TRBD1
TGTGCCAGCAGCCCAGCCCGCGGACAGGGTGACTACGAGCAGTACTTC
CASSPARGQGDYEQYF
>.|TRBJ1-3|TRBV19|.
TGTGCCAGTACCCTAGGACAGCTAAACACCATATATTTT
CASTLGQLNTIYF
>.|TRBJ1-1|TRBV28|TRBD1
TGTGCCAGCAGTTCGCACGCTCAGGGGGCGGGAAGAGCTTTCTTT
CASSSHAQGAGRAFF
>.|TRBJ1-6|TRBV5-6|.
TGTGCCAGCAGCTTGACGGGGGGGCTGAGGAATTCACCCCTCCACTTT
CASSLTGGLRNSPLHF
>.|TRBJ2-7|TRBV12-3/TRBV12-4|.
TGTGCCAGCAGTACAGGAATCTACGAGCAGTACTTC
CASSTGIYEQYF
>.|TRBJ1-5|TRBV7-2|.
TGTGCCAGCAGCTTAAGGACAGGCAATCAGCCCCAGCATTTT
CASSLRTGNQPQHF
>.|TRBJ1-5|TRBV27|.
TGTGCCAGCAGTTCGAGGGGGAATAGCAATCAGCCCCAGCATTTT
CASSSRGNSNQPQHF
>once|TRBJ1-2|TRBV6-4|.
TGTGCCAGACTAGTAAGCGAACAGCTATATGGCTACACCTTC
CARLVSEQLYGYTF
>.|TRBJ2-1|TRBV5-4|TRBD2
TGTGCCAGCAGCGTACCTAGCGGGAGGCCGGGTGGTGGGCAGTTCTTC
CASSVPSGRPGGGQFF
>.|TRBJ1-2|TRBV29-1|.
TGCAGCGTTGAGGGCAGCAAATATGGCTACACCTTC
CSVEGSKYGYTF
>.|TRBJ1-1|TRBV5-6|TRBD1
TGTGCCAGCATGAGGGGCAGGGGGTCCCCCACTGAAGCTTTCTTT
CASMRGRGSPTEAFF
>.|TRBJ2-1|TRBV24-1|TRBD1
TGTGCCACCCGACAGGGCTCCTACAATGAGCAGTTCTTC
CATRQGSYNEQFF
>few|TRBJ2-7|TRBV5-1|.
TGCGCCAGCAGCGACGGGGAGTACGAGCAGTACTTC
CASSDGEYEQYF
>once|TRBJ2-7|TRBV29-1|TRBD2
TGCAGCGTCTGGACTAGCGGGAGTTCCCACGAGCAGTACTTC
CSVWTSGSSHEQYF
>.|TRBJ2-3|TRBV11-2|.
TGTGCCAGCAGCGGCGGGGCGCGACTTTTT
CASSGGARLF
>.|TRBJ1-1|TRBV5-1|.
TGCGCCAGCAGCTACGCCCAGACAGGGAACACTGAAGCTTTCTTT
CASSYAQTGNTEAFF
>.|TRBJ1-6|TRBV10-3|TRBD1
TGTGCCATCAGTCCCAGGACAGGCGATAATTCACCCCTCCACTTT
CAISPRTGDNSPLHF
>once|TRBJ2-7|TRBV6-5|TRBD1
TGTGCCAGCACAGCCCCGGGACAGACCTACGAGCAGTACTTC
CASTAPGQTYEQYF
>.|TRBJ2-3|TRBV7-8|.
TGTGCCAGCAGCTCGACTAGCACAGATACGCAGTATTTT
CASSSTSTDTQYF
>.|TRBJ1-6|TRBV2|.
TGTGCCAGCAGTGAAGGACAGTATAATTCACCCCTCCACTTT
CASSEGQYNSPLHF
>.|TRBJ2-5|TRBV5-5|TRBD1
TGTGCCAGCAGCTACGGGACAGGGGGAGAGACCCAGTACTTC
CASSYGTGGETQYF
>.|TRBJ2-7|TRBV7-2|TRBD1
TGTGCCAGCAGCTTATTCGGGACAGGCTCCTACGAGCAGTACTTC
CASSLFGTGSYEQYF
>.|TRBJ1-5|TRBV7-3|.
TGTGCCAGCAGCTTAAGTGTGGGGGCTAGCCCCAAGAATCAGCCCCAGCATTTT
CASSLSVGASPKNQPQHF
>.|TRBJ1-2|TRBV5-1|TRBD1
TGCGCCAGCAGCTCAACGACAGGGGAGGGAAGTGGCTACACCTTC
CASSSTTGEGSGYTF
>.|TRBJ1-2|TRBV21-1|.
TGTGCCAGCAGCAAAGAATACCAGGGTAACTATGGCTACACCTTC
CASSKEYQGNYGYTF
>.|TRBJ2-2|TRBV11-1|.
TGTGCCAGCAACTTCCTCGCCGGGGAGCTGTTTTTT
CASNFLAGELFF